Presented here are 15 T cell receptor beta chains from one specimen sequenced in a study of PD-1 blockade in classical Hodgkin lymphoma. Time point defined: cycle 4 day 1 (C4D1), after 6 weeks of nivolumab. All trial patients relapsed after autologous stem cell transplantation. Generated by immunoSEQ multiplex PCR, the TCRdb table keeps only in-frame clones and is missing some. The data contain tens of thousands of clones, more than 70% of them singletons. The sequencing used peripheral blood mononuclear cells (PBMCs), collected before the fourth cycle of nivolumab. The source of these receptors is a human donor with classical Hodgkin lymphoma.

The genes are TRBV6-6 and TRBJ2-7; D may correspond to TRBD1 or TRBD2 (5 bases each). V was shortened by 2 bases and J by 2 bases, with 7 bases between the two germline ends. The CDR3 covers 13 residues. Germline V CDR1 and CDR2: MNHNY, SVGAGI (reference sequence). CDR3 bases: TGTGCCAGCAGTTACGGGGGAACCTACGAGCAGTACTTC. Residues: CASSYGGTYEQYF.

This chain joins TRBV25-1 and TRBJ2-7, with 10 bases lining up with TRBD2. V was clipped by 6 bases and J by 3 bases; unmatched bases: 8. The CDR3 runs to 15 residues. Germline-derived CDR1 and CDR2 are MGHDK and SYGVNS. CDR3 in DNA: TGTGCCAGCAGGCAAACTAGCGGGGTGTTCTACGAGCAGTACTTC. As protein: CASRQTSGVFYEQYF.

In its sample, this clone was seen a few times. J is TRBJ2-7 and V is TRBV7-2; 7 positions match TRBD1. J gave up 1 base and V 4 bases, and 4 bases lay outside the gene matches. The CDR3 extends over 14 amino acids. Germline V lookup: CDR1 SGHTA, CDR2 FQGNSA. CDR3 amino acids: CASSYRGSSYEQYF. The CDR3 DNA reads as TGTGCCAGCAGCTACAGGGGATCATCCTACGAGCAGTACTTC.

The sample holds one count of this clone. The chain is built from TRBV9 and TRBJ2-1; tentatively, D is TRBD1 (5 bases). There are 14 residues in the CDR3. CDR1 is SGDLS, CDR2 YYNGEE, per germline. Trimming pared 0 bases from V and 8 bases from J, leaving 12 bases between. The CDR3 DNA sequence: TGTGCCAGCAGCGTAGTTGCAGGGAAGGATGAGCAGTTCTTC. Translating it yields CASSVVAGKDEQFF.

This chain connects TRBV5-8 to TRBJ2-2; D remains ambiguous. The CDR3 loop spans 14 amino acids. From germline, CDR1 is SGHTS and CDR2 YDEGEE. Deletions cut 0 bases from V and 6 bases from J, with 9 bases between. CDR3 sequence: CASSLVWAAGELFF. DNA for the CDR3: TGTGCCAGCAGCTTGGTGTGGGCGGCCGGGGAGCTGTTTTTT.

This clone has only a few counts. V usage is TRBV18 and J usage is TRBJ2-7, with 7 bases matching TRBD2. The length of the CDR3 is 13 residues. With V trimmed by 2 bases and J by 6 bases, 4 bases remained unmatched. Germline V gene lookup returns CDR1 KGHSH and CDR2 LQKENI. This CDR3 is CASSPAGVLEQYF. CDR3 coding DNA: TGTGCCAGCTCACCAGCGGGGGTCCTCGAGCAGTACTTC.

The rearrangement links TRBV28 to TRBJ2-7; no clear D gene. Germline V gene sequence: CDR1 MDHEN, CDR2 SYDVKM. The CDR3 spans 15 residues. V lost 2 bases, J lost 0 bases, and 11 bases lay in between. CDR3 protein: CASSLGGGTSYEQYF. CDR3 nucleotide sequence: TGTGCCAGCAGTTTAGGCGGCGGTACCTCCTACGAGCAGTACTTC. Looking up the rest from reference TRBV28 and TRBJ2-7 gives the full variable domain: DVKVTQSSRYLVKRTGEKVFLECVQDMDHENMFWYRQDPGLGLRLIYFSYDVKMKEKGDIPEGYSVSREKKERFSLILESASTNQTSMYLCASSLGGGTSYEQYFGPGTRLTVT.

This clone has just a few counts. The chain is built from TRBV18 and TRBJ2-2, with D perhaps TRBD2 (5 bases). Deletions cut 3 bases from V and 7 bases from J, with 12 bases between. In germline, CDR1 is KGHSH, CDR2 LQKENI. The CDR3 totals 14 residues. The CDR3 here is CASSPYSGGGELFF. The CDR3 nucleotides are TGTGCCAGCTCACCCTACAGCGGCGGCGGGGAGCTGTTTTTT. Looking up the rest from reference TRBV18 and TRBJ2-2 gives the full variable domain: NAGVMQNPRHLVRRRGQEARLRCSPMKGHSHVYWYRQLPEEGLKFMVYLQKENIIDESGMPKERFSAEFPKEGPSILRIQQVVRGDSAAYFCASSPYSGGGELFFGEGSRLTVL.

This chain joins TRBV7-2 and TRBJ1-3; D may be TRBD1 (5 bases). CDR3 length equals 14 residues. Per germline, CDR1 SGHTA and CDR2 FQGNSA. The V end lost 3 bases, the J end lost 4 bases, and 10 bases lay between the germline ends. The CDR3 loop is CASSLGGDGNTIYF. CDR3 DNA sequence: TGTGCCAGCAGCTTGGGGGGTGACGGAAACACCATATATTTT.

The chain carries TRBV7-2 and TRBJ2-1; 13 bases align to TRBD2. After removal of 5 bases from V and 4 bases from J, the junction contained 8 bases not matched to a gene. The length of the CDR3 is 17 residues. Germline values: CDR1 SGHTA, CDR2 FQGNSA. The CDR3: CASSRTSGRGRYNEQFF. The CDR3 DNA is TGTGCCAGCAGCCGGACTAGCGGGAGAGGTCGGTACAATGAGCAGTTCTTC.

The J gene is TRBJ2-7, the V gene TRBV28, with a possible D match to TRBD2 (7 bases). V was clipped by 7 bases and J by 2 bases, with 15 bases between them. This CDR3 region has 14 residues. The germline V gene encodes CDR1 MDHEN and CDR2 SYDVKM. The CDR3 reads CASTAGAPAYEQYF. CDR3 coding DNA: TGTGCCAGCACCGCGGGGGCCCCCGCCTACGAGCAGTACTTC.

The genes are TRBV7-2 and TRBJ2-5; 8 nucleotides agree with TRBD2. This CDR3 region has 14 residues. The J segment lost 5 bases and the V segment lost 5 bases, leaving 7 bases of the junction unmatched. The germline gives CDR1 SGHTA, CDR2 FQGNSA. The CDR3 DNA is TGTGCCAGCAGCGCGGGACTAGGGGGGGAGACCCAGTACTTC. Protein product: CASSAGLGGETQYF.

The chain uses TRBV11-3 and TRBJ1-1; D possibly corresponds to TRBD1 (5 bases). The CDR3 contains 13 residues. Germline V gene lookup returns CDR1 SGHNT and CDR2 YENEEA. V lost 4 bases and J 4 bases, leaving 10 bases between the germline ends. This CDR3 is CASSSWGTTEAFF. The CDR3 region has the DNA TGTGCCAGCAGCTCATGGGGGACCACTGAAGCTTTCTTT. Looking up the rest from reference TRBV11-3 and TRBJ1-1 gives the full variable domain: EAGVVQSPRYKIIEKKQPVAFWCNPISGHNTLYWYLQNLGQGPELLIRYENEEAVDDSQLPKDRFSAERLKGVDSTLKIQPAELGDSAVYLCASSSWGTTEAFFGQGTRLTVV.

The rearrangement joins TRBV6-6 to TRBJ2-3; 9 positions match TRBD2. Germline lookup yields CDR1 MNHNY and CDR2 SVGAGI (reference sequence). This CDR3 region has 15 residues. J lost 0 bases, V lost 7 bases, and 5 bases had no gene match. The CDR3 DNA reads TGTGCCAGCAAGACGCGGGGGGGTAGCACAGATACGCAGTATTTT. It codes for CASKTRGGSTDTQYF.

This rearrangement joins TRBV4-1 to TRBJ2-1, with TRBD2 identical over 10 bases. Germline V gene lookup returns CDR1 MGHRA and CDR2 YSYEKL. V was pared by 1 base and J by 13 bases, with 22 bases of the junction left unmatched. This CDR3 spans 19 amino acids. CDR3 nucleotide sequence: TGCGCCAGCAGCCAAGCTTCCCCTTCAGCGGGAGGGCCGTCTCCAGCACAGTTCTTC. Protein product: CASSQASPSAGGPSPAQFF.